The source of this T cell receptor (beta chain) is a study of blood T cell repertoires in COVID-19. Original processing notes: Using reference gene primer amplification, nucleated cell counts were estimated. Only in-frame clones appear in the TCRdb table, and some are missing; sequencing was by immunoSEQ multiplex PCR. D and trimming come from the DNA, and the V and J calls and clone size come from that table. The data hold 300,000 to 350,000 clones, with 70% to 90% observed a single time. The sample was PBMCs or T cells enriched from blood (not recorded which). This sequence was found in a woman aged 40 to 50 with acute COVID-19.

CDR3 coding DNA: TGTGCCAGCAGCTCCGGGGGGTGGAACACTGAAGCTTTCTTT. Amino acid sequence: CASSSGGWNTEAFF. The chain is built from TRBV6-5 and TRBJ1-1, with a possible D match to TRBD1 (5 bases). V dropped 6 bases and J dropped 1 base, with 12 bases sitting between them. Germline loops: CDR1 MNHEY, CDR2 SVGAGI. The CDR3 length is 14 residues.